Each of the 24 T cell receptor beta chains below was sequenced from the same sample in a study of blood T cell repertoires in COVID-19 (dated by TCRdb to 2020 to 2022). The method behind the library was the immunoSEQ multiplex PCR assay. Sourced from immuneACCESS, this table was stored by TCRdb with only in-frame sequences that have V and J called. A share of the clones is absent; for the studies checked, an unresolved V gene accounts for under half, and the remainder has no known explanation. This sample has roughly 360,000 clones in its table, and approximately 90% of those were observed once. The ten largest clones represent more than 0.9% of the sample. Sequencing input: PBMCs or T cells enriched from blood (not recorded which). The receptors stem from a woman between 25 and 40 years old with acute COVID-19.

The V call is TRBV7-9, the J call TRBJ2-2; no definite D call. Trimming took off 8 bases at V and 5 bases at J, with 18 bases between the two ends. Germline CDR1 and CDR2: SEHNR and FQNEAQ (reference sequence). This CDR3 has 15 residues. In nucleotides, the CDR3 is TGTGCCAGCGGGTTGAAGCTAGTCGGTACCGGGGAGCTGTTTTTT. It yields the protein CASGLKLVGTGELFF. The full variable domain, its missing parts supplied by reference TRBV7-9 and TRBJ2-2, is DTGVSQNPRHKITKRGQNVTFRCDPISEHNRLYWYRQTLGQGPEFLTYFQNEAQLEKSRLLSDRFSAERPKGSFSTLEIQRTEQGDSAMYLCASGLKLVGTGELFFGEGSRLTVL.

The genes are TRBV10-1 and TRBJ2-7; tentatively, D is TRBD1 (6 bases). The V gene lost 10 bases and the J gene lost 2 bases, with 15 bases spanning the gap. Germline CDR1 and CDR2: WNHNN and SYGVQD (reference sequence). There are 13 residues in the CDR3. The CDR3 is CATLKTGPYEQYF. CDR3 coding DNA: TGCGCCACCCTAAAGACAGGCCCCTACGAGCAGTACTTC.

V is TRBV5-8 and J is TRBJ1-5; the match to TRBD1 covers 7 bases. Germline V lookup: CDR1 SGHTS, CDR2 YDEGEE. This CDR3 is 16 amino acids long. Trimming cost V 3 bases and J 4 bases; bases outside gene matches: 10. The CDR3 DNA is TGTGCCAGCAGCTACCCACTTACAGGGGTAAATCAGCCCCAGCATTTT. Translating it yields CASSYPLTGVNQPQHF.

There are a few counts of this clone. The chain employs TRBV5-5 and TRBJ1-2; 8 nucleotides agree with TRBD1. The CDR3 is 15 residues long. Trimming at V came to 3 bases and at J to 7 bases, leaving 11 bases not matched to a gene. The germline V gene encodes CDR1 SGHKS and CDR2 YYEKEE (reference sequence). The CDR3 loop reads CASSSGTGGLFGYTF. CDR3 in DNA: TGTGCCAGCAGCTCGGGGACAGGAGGTCTGTTTGGCTACACCTTC.

This chain uses TRBV29-1 with TRBJ1-1, with 7 bases matching TRBD1. V dropped 4 bases and J dropped 4; count of bases not matched to a gene: 9. Germline V gene lookup returns CDR1 SQVTM and CDR2 ANQGSEA. This CDR3 spans 14 amino acids. The CDR3 sequence: CSVVGGQLGTEAFF. CDR3 coding DNA: TGCAGCGTTGTGGGGGGACAGTTGGGCACTGAAGCTTTCTTT.

The chain combines TRBV7-9 with TRBJ2-1, with 8 nucleotides matching TRBD2. This CDR3 is built from 17 residues. CDR1 is SEHNR, CDR2 FQNEAQ, per germline (reference sequence). With V trimmed by 1 base and J by 2 bases, 7 bases remained unmatched. CDR3 in amino acids: CASSLGGRGETYNEQFF. Written as DNA, the CDR3 is TGTGCCAGCAGCTTAGGAGGGCGGGGGGAAACCTACAATGAGCAGTTCTTC.

The chain combines TRBV18 with TRBJ1-4; D is ambiguous. Germline CDR1 KGHSH, CDR2 LQKENI. V lost 1 base, J lost 8 bases, and 8 bases lay in between. The CDR3 length is 13 residues. This chain's CDR3 is CASSPRLEEKLFF. The CDR3 DNA follows: TGTGCCAGCTCACCACGGCTTGAAGAAAAACTGTTTTTT.

V gene TRBV12-5 combines with J gene TRBJ2-7; 9 nucleotides align to TRBD1. The CDR3 length is 15 residues. V dropped 1 base and J dropped 2; count of bases not matched to a gene: 3. Germline CDR1 LGHNT, CDR2 FRNRAP. CDR3 DNA: TGTGCTAGTGGTTTGGAACAGGGGGCCGCCTACGAGCAGTACTTC. It specifies CASGLEQGAAYEQYF.

This chain joins TRBV28 and TRBJ1-6, with D unclear. CDR3 length: 17 residues. Per germline, CDR1 MDHEN and CDR2 SYDVKM. Trimming left V 6 bases short and J 0 bases short, with 15 bases between. CDR3 nucleotide sequence: TGTGCCAGCAGCCCCCTTGCCCTGAGCTCCTATAATTCACCCCTCCACTTT. It codes for CASSPLALSSYNSPLHF.

The J gene is TRBJ2-2, the V gene TRBV7-2; possibly TRBD2 for D (7 bases). This CDR3 is 16 amino acids long. Germline V lookup: CDR1 SGHTA, CDR2 FQGNSA. V was shortened by 0 bases and J by 5 bases, with 13 bases between the two germline ends. The CDR3 region is CASSLAGGPKTGELFF. For the CDR3, the DNA is TGTGCCAGCAGCTTAGCGGGGGGGCCTAAGACCGGGGAGCTGTTTTTT.

The V gene is TRBV19, the J gene TRBJ1-3; 7 bases align to TRBD1. Trimming cost V 5 bases and J 0 bases; bases outside gene matches: 16. The germline CDR1 and CDR2 sequences are LNHDA and SQIVND (reference sequence). The CDR3 runs to 19 residues. CDR3 sequence reads: CASSWGAPTGLNSGNTIYF. In nucleotides, the CDR3 is TGTGCCAGTAGTTGGGGGGCACCGACAGGGTTGAACTCTGGAAACACCATATATTTT. Full variable domain (outside the CDR3, taken from reference TRBV19 and TRBJ1-3): DGGITQSPKYLFRKEGQNVTLSCEQNLNHDAMYWYRQDPGQGLRLIYYSQIVNDFQKGDIAEGYSVSREKKESFPLTVTSAQKNPTAFYLCASSWGAPTGLNSGNTIYFGEGSWLTVV.

The rearrangement uses TRBV6-4 and TRBJ2-7, with TRBD1 identical over 9 bases. This CDR3 is 14 amino acids long. Germline CDR1 and CDR2: MRHNA and SNTAGT. V lost 2 bases and J lost 2; bases outside the gene matches: 1. DNA of the CDR3: TGTGCCAGCAGTGACCGGGACAGGGCCTACGAGCAGTACTTC. Its protein product is CASSDRDRAYEQYF.

The chain has TRBV9 and TRBJ2-1, with 7 bases that match TRBD2. CDR3 length: 14 amino acids. V shed 1 base, J shed 9 bases, and the junction held 7 bases outside the gene matches. Germline V gives CDR1 SGDLS, CDR2 YYNGEE. Here the CDR3 reads CASSVFSGGSEQFF. The CDR3 region has the DNA TGTGCCAGCAGCGTATTTTCGGGGGGTAGTGAGCAGTTCTTC. Based on the CDR3 plus reference TRBV9 and TRBJ2-1, the full variable domain is DSGVTQTPKHLITATGQRVTLRCSPRSGDLSVYWYQQSLDQGLQFLIQYYNGEERAKGNILERFSAQQFPDLHSELNLSSLELGDSALYFCASSVFSGGSEQFFGPGTRLTVL.

CDR3 region: CASSTAMIGYTF. DNA of the CDR3: TGTGCCAGCAGCACTGCGATGATTGGCTACACCTTC. The chain joins TRBV7-2 to TRBJ1-2; no clear D gene. The CDR3 loop spans 12 amino acids. Germline V gives CDR1 SGHTA, CDR2 FQGNSA. Trimming removed 5 bases from V and 7 bases from J, with 11 bases in between.

This chain connects TRBV9 to TRBJ1-1, with 8 bases that match TRBD1. V shed 4 bases and J 2 bases; nucleotides not matched to a gene: 7. CDR3 size: 15 residues. Germline V gene sequence: CDR1 SGDLS, CDR2 YYNGEE. The CDR3 DNA is TGTGCCAGCAGCTTGCAGGGGGCGGAAAACACTGAAGCTTTCTTT. This encodes CASSLQGAENTEAFF.

CDR3 sequence reads: CASSLANRGSTDTQYF. CDR3 DNA sequence: TGTGCCAGCAGTTTGGCAAACAGGGGCAGCACAGATACGCAGTATTTT. The chain recombines TRBV28 with TRBJ2-3; 7 positions agree with TRBD1. Germline V lookup: CDR1 MDHEN, CDR2 SYDVKM. This CDR3 has 16 residues. V lost 3 bases and J lost 0; bases outside the gene matches: 6.

The J gene is TRBJ2-7, the V gene TRBV30; 7 bases agree with TRBD2. Germline V gene lookup returns CDR1 GTSNPN and CDR2 SVGIG (reference sequence). Trimming removed 0 bases from V and 4 bases from J; junction bases left unmatched: 6. This CDR3 has 14 amino acids. DNA for the CDR3: TGTGCCTGGAGTGTTGGGAGGGGAAGTTACGAGCAGTACTTC. Protein product: CAWSVGRGSYEQYF. Complete variable domain (other parts from reference TRBV30 and TRBJ2-7): SQTIHQWPATLVQPVGSPLSLECTVEGTSNPNLYWYRQAAGRGLQLLFYSVGIGQISSEVPQNLSASRPQDRQFILSSKKLLLSDSGFYLCAWSVGRGSYEQYFGPGTRLTVT.

This clone occurred once. J is TRBJ1-1 and V is TRBV7-2; 7 nucleotides line up with TRBD1. Germline-derived CDR1 and CDR2 are SGHTA and FQGNSA. J gave up 0 bases and V 5 bases, and 18 bases lay outside the gene matches. CDR3 length: 19 residues. In DNA, the CDR3 is TGTGCCAGCAGCGCCCGACGTTATTCACAGGGGTTGATGAACACTGAAGCTTTCTTT. This gives the protein CASSARRYSQGLMNTEAFF. The entire variable domain, with the rest obtained from reference TRBV7-2 and TRBJ1-1, is as follows: GAGVSQSPSNKVTEKGKDVELRCDPISGHTALYWYRQSLGQGLEFLIYFQGNSAPDKSGLPSDRFSAERTGGSVSTLTIQRTQQEDSAVYLCASSARRYSQGLMNTEAFFGQGTRLTVV.

The rearrangement links TRBV2 to TRBJ1-2, with D possibly matching TRBD1 (6 bases). Germline values: CDR1 SNHLY, CDR2 FYNNEI. The CDR3 consists of 14 residues. Trimming took off 6 bases at V and 1 base at J, with 12 bases between the two ends. CDR3 loop: CASSLTGINYGYTF. The CDR3 DNA reads as TGTGCCAGCAGCCTGACAGGAATTAACTATGGCTACACCTTC.

In the case of this clone: The same CDR3 is also encoded by other DNA sequences in this sample. The rearrangement links TRBV20-1 to TRBJ1-3; D unclear. The length of the CDR3 is 13 residues. V shed 3 bases and J shed 0 bases, with 6 bases lying between them. Germline loops: CDR1 DFQATT, CDR2 SNEGSKA (reference sequence). The CDR3 spells CSASVSSGNTIYF. The CDR3 DNA reads TGCAGTGCTAGTGTATCCTCTGGAAACACCATATATTTT.

The V and J genes are TRBV3-1 (or the pseudogene TRBV3-2) and TRBJ1-6; 11 bases are shared with TRBD1. Trimming took 4 bases from V and 9 from J; bases not matched to a gene: 5. There are 15 residues in the CDR3. Germline V gene lookup returns CDR1 LGHDT and CDR2 YNNKEL (reference sequence). This CDR3 reads CASSLGQGAGSPLHF. The CDR3 coding sequence is TGTGCCAGCAGCCTCGGACAGGGGGCAGGTTCACCCCTCCACTTT.

DNA of the CDR3: TGTGCCAGCAGCTTAGGTTGGGAGGGGGAGCTGTTTTTT. This sequence encodes CASSLGWEGELFF. The chain couples TRBV7-2 to TRBJ2-2, with a possible D match to TRBD2 (5 bases). Germline-derived CDR1 and CDR2 are SGHTA and FQGNSA. The germline V and J ends were trimmed by 1 base and 8 bases, with 8 bases remaining between them. There are 13 residues in the CDR3.

This clone was counted between two and nine times. This chain connects TRBV19 to TRBJ2-2, with 8 bases matching TRBD1. V shed 7 bases, J shed 2 bases, and the junction held 9 bases outside the gene matches. The CDR3 runs to 16 residues. Germline CDR1 and CDR2: LNHDA and SQIVND (reference sequence). The DNA for the CDR3 is TGTGCCAGTAACTACGGGACAGGTCGAAACACCGGGGAGCTGTTTTTT. This codes for CASNYGTGRNTGELFF.

This rearrangement joins TRBV5-6 to TRBJ2-5; 8 nucleotides line up with TRBD1. The CDR3 loop spans 15 amino acids. Trimming removed 0 bases from V and 5 bases from J; junction bases left unmatched: 6. Germline CDR1 is SGHDT and CDR2 is YYEEEE. The CDR3 protein is CASSLGTGYGETQYF. The CDR3 DNA reads as TGTGCCAGCAGCTTGGGGACAGGGTACGGGGAGACCCAGTACTTC.